Listed below are T cell receptor beta chains from one sample, sequenced in a study of blood T cell repertoires in COVID-19. Only in-frame clones appear in the TCRdb table, and some are missing; sequencing was by immunoSEQ multiplex PCR. There are approximately 470,000 clones in the sample; 70% to 90% occur only once, and approximately 2.9% lies in the top ten. The sequenced material came from peripheral blood. The receptor source for this set is a human donor in a cohort sampled during active COVID-19. CDR3s include the opening cysteine and the closing phenylalanine or tryptophan. A D gene is named only where the DNA matches it firmly. Only some rows state a clone size, as once, few, many or a class for expanded clones.

j_gene: TRBJ2-2
v_gene: TRBV20-1
abundance: -
d_gene: -
CDR3aa: CSASAAGVAGTNTGELFF
CDR3nt: TGCAGTGCTAGTGCCGCAGGCGTTGCGGGAACGAACACCGGGGAGCTGTTTTTT

j_gene: TRBJ2-1
v_gene: TRBV19
abundance: -
d_gene: -
CDR3aa: CASRNQGSYNEQFF
CDR3nt: TGTGCCAGCCGTAATCAGGGATCCTACAATGAGCAGTTCTTC

j_gene: TRBJ2-7
v_gene: TRBV4-2
abundance: -
d_gene: TRBD2
CDR3aa: CASSLTSGTGSYEQYF
CDR3nt: TGTGCCAGCAGCCTGACTAGCGGGACTGGGTCCTACGAGCAGTACTTC

j_gene: TRBJ2-5
v_gene: TRBV28
abundance: -
d_gene: -
CDR3aa: CASSLMNTVGGSTQYF
CDR3nt: TGTGCCAGCAGTTTAATGAACACCGTGGGGGGATCGACCCAGTACTTC

j_gene: TRBJ2-7
v_gene: TRBV27
abundance: -
d_gene: TRBD2
CDR3aa: CASSLRNSGAGNLKAYEQYF
CDR3nt: TGTGCCAGCAGTTTGAGGAATAGCGGGGCCGGAAATTTGAAGGCCTACGAGCAGTACTTC

j_gene: TRBJ1-6
v_gene: TRBV23-1
abundance: -
d_gene: -
CDR3aa: CASSPPGGIGDSPLHF
CDR3nt: TGCGCCAGCAGTCCCCCGGGGGGAATCGGTGATTCACCCCTCCACTTT

j_gene: TRBJ1-2
v_gene: TRBV12-5
abundance: -
d_gene: TRBD1
CDR3aa: CASGRDRGLGYTF
CDR3nt: TGTGCTAGTGGCCGCGACAGGGGATTAGGCTACACCTTC

j_gene: TRBJ1-2
v_gene: TRBV15
abundance: -
d_gene: TRBD1
CDR3aa: CATSGTRDRAYGYTF
CDR3nt: TGTGCCACCAGCGGGACCCGGGACAGGGCCTATGGCTACACCTTC

j_gene: TRBJ2-3
v_gene: TRBV4-3
abundance: once
d_gene: TRBD2
CDR3aa: CASSQQRSGRGDTQYF
CDR3nt: TGCGCCAGCAGCCAACAACGCAGCGGGAGAGGAGATACGCAGTATTTT

j_gene: TRBJ2-1
v_gene: TRBV24-1
abundance: -
d_gene: TRBD1
CDR3aa: CATSDYSGTGANEQFF
CDR3nt: TGTGCCACCAGTGACTACTCCGGGACAGGGGCAAATGAGCAGTTCTTC

j_gene: TRBJ2-7
v_gene: TRBV7-9
abundance: -
d_gene: TRBD2
CDR3aa: CASSSTLSMTSANSYEQYF
CDR3nt: TGTGCCAGCAGCTCGACACTTTCAATGACTAGCGCTAACTCCTACGAGCAGTACTTC

j_gene: TRBJ2-2
v_gene: TRBV7-3
abundance: -
d_gene: TRBD2
CDR3aa: CASSLSAGGLTGELFF
CDR3nt: TGTGCCAGCAGCTTATCGGCGGGAGGGCTCACCGGGGAGCTGTTTTTT

j_gene: TRBJ2-1
v_gene: TRBV11-2
abundance: -
d_gene: TRBD2
CDR3aa: CASSLEGLAVNEQFF
CDR3nt: TGTGCCAGCAGCTTAGAGGGACTAGCGGTGAATGAGCAGTTCTTC

j_gene: TRBJ1-2
v_gene: TRBV7-2
abundance: -
d_gene: -
CDR3aa: CASSADKDYGYTF
CDR3nt: TGTGCCAGCAGCGCTGACAAAGACTATGGCTACACCTTC

j_gene: TRBJ2-7
v_gene: TRBV28
abundance: -
d_gene: -
CDR3aa: CASSLFEEAYEQYF
CDR3nt: TGTGCCAGCAGTTTATTTGAGGAGGCCTACGAGCAGTACTTC

j_gene: TRBJ1-5
v_gene: TRBV7-9
abundance: -
d_gene: TRBD1
CDR3aa: CASSFGTGVSQPQHF
CDR3nt: TGTGCCAGCAGCTTCGGGACAGGGGTTTCCCAGCCCCAGCATTTT

j_gene: TRBJ2-3
v_gene: TRBV14
abundance: -
d_gene: -
CDR3aa: CASSQTTAGRSPTDTQYF
CDR3nt: TGTGCCAGCAGCCAGACTACCGCTGGAAGGTCACCCACAGATACGCAGTATTTT

j_gene: TRBJ1-6
v_gene: TRBV15
abundance: once
d_gene: -
CDR3aa: CATGRGGGGVDSPLHF
CDR3nt: TGTGCCACCGGGCGAGGAGGGGGGGGTGTAGATTCACCCCTCCACTTT

j_gene: TRBJ1-3
v_gene: TRBV5-1
abundance: -
d_gene: TRBD1
CDR3aa: CASSLGQGATGNTIYF
CDR3nt: TGCGCCAGCAGCTTGGGCCAGGGGGCTACTGGAAACACCATATATTTT

j_gene: TRBJ2-7
v_gene: TRBV19
abundance: -
d_gene: TRBD1
CDR3aa: CASSPVPGQGYGSYEQYF
CDR3nt: TGTGCCAGTAGCCCTGTCCCGGGACAGGGTTATGGCTCCTACGAGCAGTACTTC

j_gene: TRBJ1-4
v_gene: TRBV27
abundance: -
d_gene: TRBD1
CDR3aa: CASSLAPGTGGEKLFF
CDR3nt: TGTGCCAGCAGCCTCGCCCCCGGGACAGGGGGAGAAAAACTGTTTTTT

j_gene: TRBJ1-2
v_gene: TRBV5-4
abundance: -
d_gene: -
CDR3aa: CASSLINGRGPLYGYTF
CDR3nt: TGTGCCAGCAGCCTAATTAATGGTCGGGGTCCTCTCTATGGCTACACCTTC

j_gene: TRBJ1-1
v_gene: TRBV19
abundance: -
d_gene: TRBD1
CDR3aa: CASSLAGTGVNTEAFF
CDR3nt: TGTGCCAGTAGTCTTGCCGGGACAGGGGTAAACACTGAAGCTTTCTTT

j_gene: TRBJ1-3
v_gene: TRBV30
abundance: -
d_gene: -
CDR3aa: CAWSMRPNGNTIYF
CDR3nt: TGTGCCTGGAGTATGAGGCCCAACGGAAACACCATATATTTT

j_gene: TRBJ1-1
v_gene: TRBV5-1
abundance: -
d_gene: -
CDR3aa: CASSRGFSNTEAFF
CDR3nt: TGCGCCAGCAGCCGCGGGTTCTCCAACACTGAAGCTTTCTTT

j_gene: TRBJ2-3
v_gene: TRBV29-1
abundance: -
d_gene: -
CDR3aa: CSLTDRYTDTQYF
CDR3nt: TGCAGCTTAACGGACAGATACACAGATACGCAGTATTTT